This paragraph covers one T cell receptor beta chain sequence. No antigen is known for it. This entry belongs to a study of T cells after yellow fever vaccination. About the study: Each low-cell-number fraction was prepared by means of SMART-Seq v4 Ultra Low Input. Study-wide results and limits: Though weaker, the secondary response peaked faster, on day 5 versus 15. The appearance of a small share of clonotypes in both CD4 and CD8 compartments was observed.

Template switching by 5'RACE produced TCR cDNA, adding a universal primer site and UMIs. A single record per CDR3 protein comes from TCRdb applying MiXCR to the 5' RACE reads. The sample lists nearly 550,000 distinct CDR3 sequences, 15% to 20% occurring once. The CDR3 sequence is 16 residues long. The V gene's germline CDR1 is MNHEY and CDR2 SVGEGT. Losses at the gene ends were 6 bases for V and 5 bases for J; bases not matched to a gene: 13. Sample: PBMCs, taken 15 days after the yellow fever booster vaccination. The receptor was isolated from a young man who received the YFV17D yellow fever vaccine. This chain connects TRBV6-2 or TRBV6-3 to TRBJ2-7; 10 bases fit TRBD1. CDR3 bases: TGTGCCAGCAGCTACACCTCGGGACAGGGGTTGCACGAGCAGTACTTC. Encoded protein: CASSYTSGQGLHEQYF.